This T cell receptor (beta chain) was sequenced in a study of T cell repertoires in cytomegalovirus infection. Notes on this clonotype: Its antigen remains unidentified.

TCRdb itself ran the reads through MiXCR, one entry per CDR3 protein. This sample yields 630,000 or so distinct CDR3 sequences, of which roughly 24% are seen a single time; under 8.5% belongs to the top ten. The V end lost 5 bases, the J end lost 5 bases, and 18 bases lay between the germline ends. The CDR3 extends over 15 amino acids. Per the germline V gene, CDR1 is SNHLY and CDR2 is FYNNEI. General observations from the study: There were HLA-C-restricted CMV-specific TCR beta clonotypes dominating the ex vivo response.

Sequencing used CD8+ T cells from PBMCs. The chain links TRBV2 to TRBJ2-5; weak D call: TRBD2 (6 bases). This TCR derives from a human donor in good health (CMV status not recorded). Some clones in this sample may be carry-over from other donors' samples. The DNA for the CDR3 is TGTGCCAGCAGTCTGAATTGGGGGAGGAGGGAGACCCAGTACTTC. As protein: CASSLNWGRRETQYF.